These 29 T cell receptor beta chains came from one sample sequenced in a study of cytomegalovirus exposure and HLA in healthy donors. Here immunoSEQ multiplex PCR was the method, and the copy in TCRdb shows in-frame clones only, minus some. The sample has about 66,000 clones; approximately 96% are singletons. The material sequenced was PBMCs. Every receptor here comes from a woman aged 18-30 years in good health and CMV-seropositive.

The V gene is TRBV6-5, the J gene TRBJ2-5; tentatively, D is TRBD2 (6 bases). Between the trimmed V and J ends, which lost 6 bases and 1 base, there was a span of 12 bases. In germline, CDR1 is MNHEY, CDR2 SVGAGI. The CDR3 sequence is 14 residues long. The CDR3 DNA is TGTGCCAGCAGCCGGGCGGGAATCCAAGAGACCCAGTACTTC. This encodes CASSRAGIQETQYF.

This clone has a single count. The chain joins TRBV29-1 to TRBJ1-1; D ambiguous. The V and J ends lost 4 bases and 1 base respectively, with 10 bases between them. Germline values: CDR1 SQVTM, CDR2 ANQGSEA. The CDR3 is 13 residues long. CDR3 in amino acids: CSVAVSGNTEAFF. CDR3 in DNA: TGCAGCGTTGCGGTATCGGGGAACACTGAAGCTTTCTTT.

V gene TRBV7-2 combines with J gene TRBJ2-1; 9 bases match TRBD2. CDR1 is SGHTA and CDR2 is FQGNSA in the germline V gene. The trim removed 0 bases at V and 1 base at J, leaving 7 bases unmatched. The CDR3 consists of 18 residues. The CDR3, as DNA: TGTGCCAGCAGCTTAGCAGCTAGCGGGATGGGGTCCTACAATGAGCAGTTCTTC. Its translation: CASSLAASGMGSYNEQFF.

This chain links TRBV5-6 with TRBJ1-5; 9 bases are shared with TRBD1. V gave up 0 bases and J gave up 3 bases; unmatched junction bases: 10. The CDR3 is 18 residues long. CDR1 and CDR2 from the germline V gene are SGHDT and YYEEEE. DNA of the CDR3: TGTGCCAGCAGCTTGGGGCTGGACAGGGGTAGGGACAATCAGCCCCAGCATTTT. Amino acid sequence: CASSLGLDRGRDNQPQHF.

The chain joins TRBV14 to TRBJ2-2; 10 bases are shared with TRBD2. CDR1 and CDR2 (germline): SGHDN, FVKESK. J gave up 7 bases and V 2 bases, and 10 bases lay outside the gene matches. The CDR3 totals 17 residues. CDR3 DNA: TGTGCCAGCAGCCAAAGCACCCTAGCGGGAGTTGTCGGGGAGCTGTTTTTT. Translating gives CASSQSTLAGVVGELFF. The full variable domain, in which reference TRBV14 and TRBJ2-2 provide the parts outside the CDR3, is EAGVTQFPSHSVIEKGQTVTLRCDPISGHDNLYWYRRVMGKEIKFLLHFVKESKQDESGMPNNRFLAERTGGTYSTLKVQPAELEDSGVYFCASSQSTLAGVVGELFFGEGSRLTVL.

V usage is TRBV29-1 and J usage is TRBJ2-4, with TRBD2 matching 14 bases. Losses at the gene ends were 7 bases for V and 0 bases for J; bases not matched to a gene: 2. The CDR3 loop spans 15 amino acids. Per the germline V gene, CDR1 is SQVTM and CDR2 is ANQGSEA. CDR3 nucleotide sequence: TGCAGCGCCGGGACTAGCGGGAGAGCCAAAAACATTCAGTACTTC. Translating gives CSAGTSGRAKNIQYF. Full variable domain (remainder filled in from reference TRBV29-1 and TRBJ2-4): SAVISQKPSRDICQRGTSLTIQCQVDSQVTMMFWYRQQPGQSLTLIATANQGSEATYESGFVIDKFPISRPNLTFSTLTVSNMSPEDSSIYLCSAGTSGRAKNIQYFGAGTRLSVL.

This chain links TRBV27 with TRBJ2-7; 7 bases agree with TRBD1. The junction had 7 bases not matched to a gene; V was cut back by 1 base and J by 4 bases. This CDR3 is 15 amino acids long. Germline assignment: CDR1 MNHEY and CDR2 SMNVEV (reference sequence). The CDR3, as DNA: TGTGCCAGCAGTTTATTGCAGGACAGGCCGTACGAGCAGTACTTC. This encodes CASSLLQDRPYEQYF.

The rearrangement links TRBV28 to TRBJ2-5, with 9 positions matching TRBD2. The CDR3 extends over 16 amino acids. J gave up 2 bases and V 2 bases, and 6 bases lay outside the gene matches. Germline CDR1 is MDHEN and CDR2 is SYDVKM. The CDR3 coding sequence is TGTGCCAGCAGTTTAGATAGCGGGAGTACGCAAGAGACCCAGTACTTC. Its protein product is CASSLDSGSTQETQYF.

The chain links TRBV7-9 to TRBJ2-7; 9 nucleotides agree with TRBD1. Unmatched junction bases numbered 11, after V lost 6 bases and J lost 2 bases. CDR3 size: 16 residues. Per germline, CDR1 SEHNR and CDR2 FQNEAQ (reference sequence). The CDR3 DNA follows: TGTGCCAGCAGTCCCCAGTGGGACAGGGACCCCTACGAGCAGTACTTC. Its translation: CASSPQWDRDPYEQYF.

The genes are TRBV9 and TRBJ2-2, with D uncertain. V was pared by 0 bases and J by 6 bases, with 9 bases between. Germline loops: CDR1 SGDLS, CDR2 YYNGEE. The CDR3 sequence is 14 residues long. CDR3 coding DNA: TGTGCCAGCAGCGTAGCTTTAGATGCCGGGGAGCTGTTTTTT. This codes for CASSVALDAGELFF.

V gene TRBV9 combines with J gene TRBJ2-1; D uncertain. This CDR3 has 13 amino acids. Germline assignment: CDR1 SGDLS and CDR2 YYNGEE. Trimming stripped 3 bases from V and 10 bases from J, with 14 bases between. The CDR3 protein is CASSGAIKIEQFF. CDR3 DNA: TGTGCCAGCAGCGGGGCAATAAAGATAGAGCAGTTCTTC.

This clone was detected only once. V and J are TRBV7-2 and TRBJ2-5; no clear D. V lost 1 base to trimming and J lost 2 bases, with 5 bases between them. The CDR3 spans 13 residues. Germline V gene lookup returns CDR1 SGHTA and CDR2 FQGNSA. Here the CDR3 reads CASSLVPQETQYF. The DNA of the CDR3 is TGTGCCAGCAGCTTAGTTCCGCAAGAGACCCAGTACTTC.

This chain uses TRBV5-5 with TRBJ1-1; 7 bases line up with TRBD1. V was pared by 4 bases and J by 3 bases, with 0 bases of the junction left unmatched. In germline, CDR1 is SGHKS, CDR2 YYEKEE (reference sequence). There are 12 residues in the CDR3. CDR3 protein: CASSQGDTEAFF. CDR3 bases: TGTGCCAGCAGCCAGGGGGACACTGAAGCTTTCTTT.

A note on this clone: At one end, the junction sequence differs from germline, possibly due to a read error. The V call is TRBV28, the J call TRBJ2-7; D is uncertain. Germline V gives CDR1 MDHEN, CDR2 SYDVKM. The CDR3 runs to 11 residues. The CDR3 loop is CASSFSDEQYF. The CDR3 DNA sequence: TGTGCCAGCAGTTTCTCCGACGAGCAGTACTTC. Filled out from reference TRBV28 and TRBJ2-7, the complete variable domain reads DVKVTQSSRYLVKRTGEKVFLECVQDMDHENMFWYRQDPGLGLRLIYFSYDVKMKEKGDIPEGYSVSREKKERFSLILESASTNQTSMYLCASSFSDEQYFGPGTRLTVT.

J is TRBJ1-1 and V is TRBV28; D call uncertain. The germline V and J ends were trimmed by 6 bases and 1 base, with 15 bases remaining between them. From germline, CDR1 is MDHEN and CDR2 SYDVKM. The CDR3 consists of 15 residues. DNA for the CDR3: TGTGCCAGCAGGGAGTCCGTGGTCCCGAACACTGAAGCTTTCTTT. Its protein product is CASRESVVPNTEAFF. Combining the CDR3 with reference TRBV28 and TRBJ1-1 gives the whole variable domain DVKVTQSSRYLVKRTGEKVFLECVQDMDHENMFWYRQDPGLGLRLIYFSYDVKMKEKGDIPEGYSVSREKKERFSLILESASTNQTSMYLCASRESVVPNTEAFFGQGTRLTVV.

The CDR3 bases are TGCGCCAGCAGCCCTCCGGGGTTGGGAGAGACCCAGTACTTC. This gives the protein CASSPPGLGETQYF. The chain couples TRBV4-1 to TRBJ2-5, with D possibly TRBD2 on 5 matching bases. V lost 4 bases to trimming and J lost 4 bases, with 13 bases between them. The CDR3 is 14 residues long. Germline assignment: CDR1 MGHRA and CDR2 YSYEKL.

The chain is built from TRBV6-4 and TRBJ2-2, with D maybe TRBD1 (6 bases). The CDR3 contains 15 residues. The V end lost 3 bases, the J end lost 6 bases, and 14 bases lay between the germline ends. Per germline, CDR1 MRHNA and CDR2 SNTAGT. CDR3 protein: CASSERRGLAGELFF. The DNA of the CDR3 is TGTGCCAGCAGTGAGCGCAGGGGATTGGCCGGGGAGCTGTTTTTT.

The chain links TRBV14 to TRBJ2-7; a weak D match, TRBD2 (6 bases). Trimming removed 1 base from V and 6 bases from J, with 10 bases in between. Germline V gene lookup returns CDR1 SGHDN and CDR2 FVKESK. CDR3 size: 13 residues. The DNA for the CDR3 is TGTGCCAGCAGCCAAGCAGTCGGGGGCGAGCAGTACTTC. Translating gives CASSQAVGGEQYF.

The J gene is TRBJ1-5, the V gene TRBV28; 7 nucleotides match TRBD1. This CDR3 is 15 amino acids long. Trimming removed 4 bases from V and 5 bases from J; junction bases left unmatched: 8. Germline CDR1 reads MDHEN; CDR2 reads SYDVKM. CDR3 in amino acids: CASSSLDRDDQPQHF. CDR3 DNA sequence: TGTGCCAGCAGTTCGCTCGACAGGGATGATCAGCCCCAGCATTTT. The variable domain in full, completed from reference TRBV28 and TRBJ1-5, reads DVKVTQSSRYLVKRTGEKVFLECVQDMDHENMFWYRQDPGLGLRLIYFSYDVKMKEKGDIPEGYSVSREKKERFSLILESASTNQTSMYLCASSSLDRDDQPQHFGDGTRLSIL.

This chain uses TRBV5-4 with TRBJ2-3; TRBD2 matches at 9 bases. This CDR3 region has 16 residues. Germline assignment: CDR1 SGHNT and CDR2 YYREEE (reference sequence). V lost 1 base and J lost 2; bases outside the gene matches: 5. The CDR3 coding sequence is TGTGCCAGCAGCTTGCAGGCGGGAGGGCTCACAGATACGCAGTATTTT. Its protein product is CASSLQAGGLTDTQYF.

The chain links TRBV19 to TRBJ2-7; possibly TRBD2 for D (6 bases). V was pared by 6 bases and J by 0 bases, with 12 bases between. The germline gives CDR1 LNHDA, CDR2 SQIVND (reference sequence). The CDR3 is made up of 14 amino acids. The CDR3 here is CASRVSGSSYEQYF. CDR3 in DNA: TGTGCCAGTAGGGTTAGCGGCAGCTCCTACGAGCAGTACTTC.

The chain recombines TRBV11-2 with TRBJ2-1; TRBD1 is a possible D gene (6 bases). This CDR3 is 15 amino acids long. Germline V gene lookup returns CDR1 SGHAT and CDR2 FQNNGV. The V gene lost 3 bases and the J gene lost 4 bases, with 13 bases spanning the gap. DNA of the CDR3: TGTGCCAGCAGCTTCCTGGAGCAGGGGTACAATGAGCAGTTCTTC. Amino acid sequence: CASSFLEQGYNEQFF.

The gene calls are TRBV9 and TRBJ1-1, with D possibly matching TRBD1 (6 bases). This CDR3 is 14 amino acids long. V gave up 0 bases and J gave up 4 bases, with 10 bases separating them. Germline CDR1 reads SGDLS; CDR2 reads YYNGEE. CDR3 sequence: CASSVVGAGTEAFF. CDR3 bases: TGTGCCAGCAGCGTAGTGGGGGCGGGCACTGAAGCTTTCTTT.

This clone was recorded only once. The chain links TRBV29-1 to TRBJ2-6; possibly TRBD1 for D (6 bases). Trimming removed 3 bases from V and 0 bases from J, with 15 bases in between. This CDR3 region has 17 residues. The V gene's germline CDR1 is SQVTM and CDR2 ANQGSEA. CDR3 nucleotide sequence: TGCAGCGTTGAGTACAGGGCCCCTTTCTCTGGGGCCAACGTCCTGACTTTC. Translation: CSVEYRAPFSGANVLTF.

The chain recombines TRBV7-9 with TRBJ1-5, with 7 positions matching TRBD1. The CDR3 has 15 amino acids. Germline V gene sequence: CDR1 SEHNR, CDR2 FQNEAQ (reference sequence). J gave up 2 bases and V 3 bases, and 4 bases lay outside the gene matches. The CDR3 here is CASSFGTAGNQPQHF. The DNA for the CDR3 is TGTGCCAGCAGCTTCGGGACAGCTGGCAATCAGCCCCAGCATTTT.

V usage is TRBV6-1 and J usage is TRBJ1-1; tentative D call: TRBD1 (5 bases). Germline V CDR1 and CDR2: MNHNS, SASEGT. Trimming took 7 bases from V and 5 from J, leaving 20 bases between them. The CDR3 runs 15 residues. The CDR3 protein is CASTEAWGAGTEAFF. The CDR3 DNA reads TGTGCCAGCACCGAGGCGTGGGGCGCGGGGACTGAAGCTTTCTTT.

J is TRBJ2-3 and V is TRBV6-1, with 10 bases fitting TRBD1. Per germline, CDR1 MNHNS and CDR2 SASEGT. The CDR3 covers 15 residues. V dropped 6 bases and J dropped 5; count of bases not matched to a gene: 8. The CDR3 bases are TGTGCCAGCAGAGCCAGACAGGGGGCCGGAGATACGCAGTATTTT. Its translation: CASRARQGAGDTQYF.

The CDR3 protein is CASSGGLASYNEQFF. The DNA for the CDR3 is TGTGCCAGCAGCGGGGGACTAGCCTCCTACAATGAGCAGTTCTTC. The chain combines TRBV5-5 with TRBJ2-1; 9 nucleotides agree with TRBD2. CDR3 size: 15 residues. The germline V gene encodes CDR1 SGHKS and CDR2 YYEKEE (reference sequence). Germline trimming cut 4 bases from V and 0 bases from J; bases unmatched to any gene: 2.

Here the CDR3 DNA reads TGCGCCAGCAGCCAAACGGTTTCTGGAAACACCATATATTTT. This sequence encodes CASSQTVSGNTIYF. The V and J genes are TRBV4-1 and TRBJ1-3, with no clear D. The CDR3 has 14 residues. CDR1 is MGHRA and CDR2 is YSYEKL in the germline V gene. Trimming removed 2 bases from V and 1 base from J, with 6 bases in between.